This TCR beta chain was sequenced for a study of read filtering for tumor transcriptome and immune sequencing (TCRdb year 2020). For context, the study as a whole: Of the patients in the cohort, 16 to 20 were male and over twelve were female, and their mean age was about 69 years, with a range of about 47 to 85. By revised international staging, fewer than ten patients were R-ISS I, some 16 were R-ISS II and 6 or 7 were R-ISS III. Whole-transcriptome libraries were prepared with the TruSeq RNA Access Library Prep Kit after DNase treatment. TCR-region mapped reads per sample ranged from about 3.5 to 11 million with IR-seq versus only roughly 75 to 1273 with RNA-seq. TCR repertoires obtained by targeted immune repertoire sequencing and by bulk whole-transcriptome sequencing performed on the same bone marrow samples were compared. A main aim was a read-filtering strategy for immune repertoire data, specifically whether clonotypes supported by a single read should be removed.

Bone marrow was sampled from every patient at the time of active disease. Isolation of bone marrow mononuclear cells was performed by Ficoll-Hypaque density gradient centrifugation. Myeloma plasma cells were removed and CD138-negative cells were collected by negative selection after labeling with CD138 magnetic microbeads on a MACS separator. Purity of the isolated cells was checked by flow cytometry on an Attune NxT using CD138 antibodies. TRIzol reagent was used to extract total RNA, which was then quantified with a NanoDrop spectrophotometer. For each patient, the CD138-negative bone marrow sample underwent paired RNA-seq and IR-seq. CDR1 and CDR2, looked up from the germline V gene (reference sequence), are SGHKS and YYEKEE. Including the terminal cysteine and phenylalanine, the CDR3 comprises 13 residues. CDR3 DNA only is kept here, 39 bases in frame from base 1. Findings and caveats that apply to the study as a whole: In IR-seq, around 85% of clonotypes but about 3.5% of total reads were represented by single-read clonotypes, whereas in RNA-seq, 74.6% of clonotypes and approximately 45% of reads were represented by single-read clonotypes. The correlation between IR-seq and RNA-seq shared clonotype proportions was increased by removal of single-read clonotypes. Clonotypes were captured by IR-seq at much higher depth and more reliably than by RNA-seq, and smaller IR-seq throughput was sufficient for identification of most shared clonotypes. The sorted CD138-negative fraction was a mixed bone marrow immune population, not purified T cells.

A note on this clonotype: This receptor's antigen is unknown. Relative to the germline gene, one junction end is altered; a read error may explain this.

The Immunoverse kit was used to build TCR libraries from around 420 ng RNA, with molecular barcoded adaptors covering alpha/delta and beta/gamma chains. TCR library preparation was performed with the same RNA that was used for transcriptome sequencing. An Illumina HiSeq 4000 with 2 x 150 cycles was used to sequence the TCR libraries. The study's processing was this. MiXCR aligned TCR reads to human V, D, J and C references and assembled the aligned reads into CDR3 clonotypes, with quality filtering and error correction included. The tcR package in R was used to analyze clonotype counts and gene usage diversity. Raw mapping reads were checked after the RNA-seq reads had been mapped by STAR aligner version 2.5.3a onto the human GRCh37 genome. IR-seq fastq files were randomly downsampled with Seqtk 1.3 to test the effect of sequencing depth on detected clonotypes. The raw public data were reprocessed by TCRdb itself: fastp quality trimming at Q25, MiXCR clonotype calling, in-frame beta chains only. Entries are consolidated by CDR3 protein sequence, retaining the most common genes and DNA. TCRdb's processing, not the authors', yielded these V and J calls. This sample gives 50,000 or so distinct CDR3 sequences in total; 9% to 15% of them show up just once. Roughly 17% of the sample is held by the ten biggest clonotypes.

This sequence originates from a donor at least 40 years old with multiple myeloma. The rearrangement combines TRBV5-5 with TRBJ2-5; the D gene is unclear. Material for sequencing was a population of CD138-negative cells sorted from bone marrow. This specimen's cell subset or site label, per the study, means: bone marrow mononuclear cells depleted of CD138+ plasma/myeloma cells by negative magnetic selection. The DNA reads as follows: TGTGCCAGTAGCTTTGAAAGGGAAGAGACCCAGTACTTC. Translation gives CASSFEREETQYF.